A single sample is the source of the 8 T cell receptor beta chains below, sequenced in a study of graft-versus-host responses after intestinal transplantation. Only in-frame clones appear in the TCRdb table, and some are missing; sequencing was by immunoSEQ multiplex PCR. The data hold around 30,000 clones, with 75% to 90% observed a single time. The specimen was PBMCs, collected almost 29 days after intestinal transplant. These receptor sequences come from a human patient who received an intestinal transplant, so some T cells may come from the graft donor.

This rearrangement joins TRBV28 to TRBJ1-1; 7 nucleotides agree with TRBD1. CDR1 and CDR2 (germline): MDHEN, SYDVKM. With V trimmed by 6 bases and J by 1 base, 5 bases remained unmatched. CDR3 size: 14 residues. CDR3 loop: CASRPGQANTEAFF. For the CDR3, the DNA is TGTGCCAGCAGGCCAGGACAGGCGAACACTGAAGCTTTCTTT.

The chain links TRBV9 to TRBJ2-7, with 7 nucleotides matching TRBD1. Germline V gene sequence: CDR1 SGDLS, CDR2 YYNGEE. This CDR3 has 14 residues. V gave up 0 bases and J gave up 2 bases; unmatched junction bases: 2. In DNA, the CDR3 is TGTGCCAGCAGCGTAGTCGACAGGGCCTACGAGCAGTACTTC. Residues: CASSVVDRAYEQYF. The whole variable domain, filled in from reference TRBV9 and TRBJ2-7, reads DSGVTQTPKHLITATGQRVTLRCSPRSGDLSVYWYQQSLDQGLQFLIQYYNGEERAKGNILERFSAQQFPDLHSELNLSSLELGDSALYFCASSVVDRAYEQYFGPGTRLTVT.

In regard to this clone: Mismatch with germline at one junction end may stem from a read error. Other DNA sequences in the sample encode the same CDR3. This rearrangement joins TRBV5-1 to TRBJ1-4; D is uncertain. Germline-derived CDR1 and CDR2 are SGHRS and YFSETQ. The CDR3 is 14 residues long. CDR3 sequence: CASSLGVGNEKLFF. CDR3 sequence (DNA): TGCGCCAGCAGCTTGGGAGTCGGTAATGAAAAATTGTTTTTT.

The gene calls are TRBV7-9 and TRBJ1-2; no clear D gene. Germline CDR1 is SEHNR and CDR2 is FQNEAQ (reference sequence). The V end was cut by 3 bases, the J end by 7 bases, with 9 bases between. The CDR3 extends over 12 amino acids. The CDR3 loop reads CASSFLSGGYTF. In DNA form, the CDR3 reads TGTGCCAGCAGCTTTCTGAGCGGTGGCTACACCTTC.

This clone showed up just a few times. The chain recombines TRBV6-5 with TRBJ2-7, with 7 positions matching TRBD2. V was clipped by 8 bases and J by 5 bases; unmatched bases: 6. CDR1 MNHEY and CDR2 SVGAGI come from the germline V gene. This CDR3 has 12 residues. The CDR3 sequence: CASGGDRDEQYF. The DNA of the CDR3 is TGTGCCAGCGGGGGGGATCGGGACGAGCAGTACTTC.

CDR3 loop: CASSGAVAGPHYDTQYF. As DNA, the CDR3 is TGTGCCAGCAGCGGTGCTGTAGCGGGACCCCATTATGATACGCAGTATTTT. This sequence joins TRBV9 and TRBJ2-3; 8 bases are a match to TRBD2. Per germline, CDR1 SGDLS and CDR2 YYNGEE. This CDR3 comprises 17 residues. V was pared by 3 bases and J by 6 bases, with 15 bases of the junction left unmatched.

This chain links TRBV28 with TRBJ2-7; 10 bases match TRBD1. V shed 7 bases and J 7 bases; nucleotides not matched to a gene: 10. The germline V gene has CDR1 MDHEN and CDR2 SYDVKM. The CDR3 length is 14 residues. The CDR3 is CASTSGQGNGEQYF. CDR3 sequence (DNA): TGTGCCAGCACCTCGGGACAGGGGAATGGGGAGCAGTACTTC.

This chain uses TRBV29-1 with TRBJ2-7, with unresolved D. The CDR3 totals 15 residues. Trimming cost V 6 bases and J 3 bases, with 21 bases left between them. CDR1 is SQVTM, CDR2 ANQGSEA, per germline. The DNA for the CDR3 is TGCAGCGTCCTCGATCCAGTCTGGGGTTACTACGAGCAGTACTTC. This encodes CSVLDPVWGYYEQYF.